Sequencing of this T cell receptor (beta chain) was carried out in a study of cytomegalovirus exposure and HLA in healthy donors. General study points: Cytomegalovirus status was reportedly diagnosed by the classifier with high sensitivity and specificity. There were 150 or so TCR beta chains listed as cytomegalovirus-associated. In an earlier analysis, productive rearrangement rates for most beta V segments clustered near 87% or 30%.

The PCR ran on 60 Vbeta and 13 Jbeta primers. Measured with immunoSEQ multiplex PCR; TCRdb has only the in-frame clones, and not every one. The sample yields about 150,000 clones, roughly 82% seen once. V was pared by 8 bases and J by 6 bases, with 11 bases of the junction left unmatched. The CDR3 sequence is 15 residues long. Germline values: CDR1 SNHLY, CDR2 FYNNEI. In regard to this clone: The antigen is not known.

J is TRBJ2-1 and V is TRBV2, with TRBD2 matching 9 bases. The receptor's source is a man aged 45 to 65 in good health and CMV-seropositive. Sequenced: PBMCs. CDR3 amino acids: CASVVLAGSPNEQFF. The CDR3 bases are TGTGCCAGCGTCGTTCTAGCGGGATCCCCCAATGAGCAGTTCTTC. The full variable domain, its missing parts supplied by reference TRBV2 and TRBJ2-1, is EPEVTQTPSHQVTQMGQEVILRCVPISNHLYFYWYRQILGQKVEFLVSFYNNEISEKSEIFDDQFSVERPDGSNFTLKIRSTKLEDSAMYFCASVVLAGSPNEQFFGPGTRLTVL.